Shown below are 21 T cell receptor beta chains from a single sample sequenced in a study of blood T cell repertoires in COVID-19. Generated by immunoSEQ multiplex PCR, the TCRdb table keeps only in-frame clones and is missing some. The sample has approximately 350,000 clones, 89% seen once. The sequencing sample was made of peripheral blood. All receptors derive from a woman in her twenties or thirties with COVID-19, enrolled during active disease.

The chain joins TRBV13 to TRBJ1-3; 8 bases match TRBD1. CDR3 length equals 16 residues. Unmatched junction bases numbered 6, after V lost 5 bases and J lost 0 bases. The germline gives CDR1 PRHDT, CDR2 FYEKMQ (reference sequence). CDR3 DNA sequence: TGTGCCAGCAGCAACGGACAGGGAAGCTCTGGAAACACCATATATTTT. Translating gives CASSNGQGSSGNTIYF.

This clone was seen more than once but under ten times. The rearrangement uses TRBV5-5 and TRBJ2-2, with 7 bases fitting TRBD1. The CDR3 sequence is 15 residues long. The germline CDR1 and CDR2 sequences are SGHKS and YYEKEE (reference sequence). The V and J ends lost 5 bases and 0 bases, in that order; junction bases with no gene match: 4. The CDR3 reads CASRSGQANTGELFF. CDR3 DNA: TGTGCCAGCAGATCCGGACAGGCGAACACCGGGGAGCTGTTTTTT.

There are a few counts of this clone. CDR3 bases: TGTGCCAGTAGTATTGCCGGGACATCGTGGGAAGCTTTCTTT. Translated, it gives CASSIAGTSWEAFF. The V and J genes are TRBV19 and TRBJ1-1; weak D call: TRBD1 (6 bases). V gave up 3 bases and J gave up 8 bases, with 16 bases separating them. From germline, CDR1 is LNHDA and CDR2 SQIVND (reference sequence). The CDR3 loop spans 14 amino acids.

This chain uses TRBV18 with TRBJ2-2; D unclear. Germline values: CDR1 KGHSH, CDR2 LQKENI. Trimming took 1 base from V and 5 from J, leaving 14 bases between them. This CDR3 is 16 amino acids long. This chain's CDR3 is CASSPLSRSETGELFF. CDR3 coding DNA: TGTGCCAGCTCACCACTCAGTAGGTCGGAGACCGGGGAGCTGTTTTTT.

The chain carries TRBV23-1 and TRBJ1-2, with D hard to call. TRBV23-1 is reported as an ORF; its role is uncertain. V was pared by 8 bases and J by 5 bases, with 21 bases between. The CDR3 spans 15 residues. This CDR3 reads CASSLNQEVWYGYTF. CDR3 coding DNA: TGCGCCAGCTCCCTCAATCAAGAGGTATGGTATGGCTACACCTTC.

This chain joins TRBV4-3 and TRBJ2-5; TRBD2 matches 7 bases. Germline CDR1 reads LGHNA; CDR2 reads YSLEER. CDR3 length equals 16 residues. V lost 0 bases to trimming and J lost 2 bases; unmatched junction nucleotides: 6. CDR3 coding DNA: TGCGCCAGCAGCCAAGAGCTAGCGGACGGTCAAGAGACCCAGTACTTC. Translated, it gives CASSQELADGQETQYF.

This clone has a count of ten or more. V usage is TRBV25-1 and J usage is TRBJ2-1; 9 bases fit TRBD2. V was clipped by 4 bases and J by 2 bases; unmatched bases: 3. Germline V lookup: CDR1 MGHDK, CDR2 SYGVNS. The CDR3 sequence is 15 residues long. CDR3 DNA sequence: TGTGCCAGCAGTGCGACTAGCGGAACCTACAATGAGCAGTTCTTC. Translation gives CASSATSGTYNEQFF.

This clone appeared a few times. The rearrangement links TRBV21-1 to TRBJ2-5; TRBD2, the D gene given by the table, was not confirmed from the DNA. TRBV21-1 is noted as a pseudogene. This CDR3 contains 13 residues. CDR3 amino acids: CASMVPGEETQYF. CDR3 coding DNA: TGTGCCAGCATGGTTCCGGGGGAAGAGACCCAGTACTTC.

The rearrangement uses TRBV4-1 and TRBJ2-5; the D is unclear. CDR3 length equals 13 residues. Germline values: CDR1 MGHRA, CDR2 YSYEKL. V was trimmed by 1 base and J by 4 bases, leaving 7 bases between them. The CDR3 DNA follows: TGCGCCAGCAGCCAAGGCGGCTTAGAGACCCAGTACTTC. This gives the protein CASSQGGLETQYF.

V is TRBV19 and J is TRBJ2-7; TRBD1 agrees at 9 bases. CDR3 length: 14 residues. Germline CDR1 reads LNHDA; CDR2 reads SQIVND (reference sequence). V trimming: 4 bases; J trimming: 6 bases; junction bases outside the gene matches: 7. The CDR3 loop is CASSTRQGEGEQYV. The DNA of the CDR3 is TGTGCCAGTAGTACTCGACAGGGGGAAGGCGAGCAGTACGTC.

The chain recombines TRBV28 with TRBJ1-5; tentative D call: TRBD1 (5 bases). This CDR3 comprises 16 residues. CDR1 and CDR2 (germline): MDHEN, SYDVKM. The V gene lost 1 base and the J gene lost 8 bases, with 18 bases spanning the gap. CDR3 loop: CASSLFSLGPGEPQHF. CDR3 coding DNA: TGTGCCAGCAGTTTATTCTCCCTGGGGCCGGGAGAGCCCCAGCATTTT.

The genes are TRBV15 and TRBJ2-5; 9 bases match TRBD1. Germline V gives CDR1 LNHNV, CDR2 YYDKDF (reference sequence). Trimming cost V 8 bases and J 5 bases; bases outside gene matches: 6. The CDR3 consists of 13 residues. The CDR3 DNA follows: TGTGCCACCGGGACAGGGCGAGGGGAGACCCAGTACTTC. Amino acid sequence: CATGTGRGETQYF.

The gene calls are TRBV6-2 or TRBV6-3 and TRBJ2-1; 7 bases fit TRBD2. Germline V gene sequence: CDR1 MNHEY, CDR2 SVGEGT. Trimming at V came to 4 bases and at J to 0 bases, leaving 6 bases not matched to a gene. This CDR3 has 16 amino acids. CDR3 in DNA: TGTGCCAGCAGTTCCCTGAGCGGGATCTCCTACAATGAGCAGTTCTTC. It is translated as CASSSLSGISYNEQFF.

This chain joins TRBV10-3 and TRBJ2-7, with D possibly TRBD2 on 6 matching bases. From germline, CDR1 is ENHRY and CDR2 SYGVKD. This CDR3 contains 14 residues. Between the trimmed V and J ends, which lost 6 bases and 11 bases, there was a span of 23 bases. The CDR3 loop reads CAIRTGTTYGGEYF. Written as DNA, the CDR3 is TGTGCCATCAGAACCGGGACCACTTACGGAGGGGAGTACTTC.

This rearrangement joins TRBV5-4 to TRBJ2-2, with a possible D match to TRBD1 (6 bases). Germline lookup yields CDR1 SGHNT and CDR2 YYREEE (reference sequence). V lost 2 bases and J 0 bases, leaving 8 bases between the germline ends. The CDR3 totals 15 residues. This chain's CDR3 is CASSLEGANTGELFF. CDR3 bases: TGTGCCAGCAGCTTAGAGGGGGCGAACACCGGGGAGCTGTTTTTT. The complete variable domain, with remaining parts taken from reference TRBV5-4 and TRBJ2-2, reads ETGVTQSPTHLIKTRGQQVTLRCSSQSGHNTVSWYQQALGQGPQFIFQYYREEENGRGNFPPRFSGLQFPNYSSELNVNALELDDSALYLCASSLEGANTGELFFGEGSRLTVL.

The chain carries TRBV7-6 and TRBJ2-3; 7 bases fit TRBD2. Unmatched junction bases numbered 4, after V lost 0 bases and J lost 4 bases. CDR1 and CDR2 (germline): SGHVS, FNYEAQ. The CDR3 loop spans 15 amino acids. As DNA, the CDR3 is TGTGCCAGCAGCTTAGCGATACTAGCGCCAGATACGCAGTATTTT. It codes for CASSLAILAPDTQYF.

The chain has TRBV3-1 (or the pseudogene TRBV3-2) and TRBJ2-3; 9 bases agree with TRBD2. CDR1 is LGHDT, CDR2 YNNKEL, per germline (reference sequence). The CDR3 contains 18 residues. V trimming: 0 bases; J trimming: 2 bases; junction bases outside the gene matches: 9. CDR3 amino acids: CASSQDWRAGGFTDTQYF. In nucleotides, the CDR3 is TGTGCCAGCAGCCAAGATTGGAGAGCGGGGGGTTTCACAGATACGCAGTATTTT.

The rearrangement uses TRBV11-2 and TRBJ2-4; 7 bases agree with TRBD1. V was pared by 5 bases and J by 1 base, with 11 bases of the junction left unmatched. The CDR3 length is 17 residues. Germline lookup yields CDR1 SGHAT and CDR2 FQNNGV. CDR3 sequence (DNA): TGTGCCAGCAGCCCAAAGGGGGACAGACACGCCAAAAACATTCAGTACTTC. This sequence encodes CASSPKGDRHAKNIQYF.

The gene calls are TRBV4-2 and TRBJ2-3; a possible D gene is TRBD2 (5 bases). V was pared by 0 bases and J by 4 bases, with 14 bases between. The CDR3 is 16 amino acids. Germline V lookup: CDR1 LGHNA, CDR2 YNFKEQ. The chain's CDR3 is CASSQDAGQSADTQYF. The CDR3 DNA reads TGTGCCAGCAGCCAAGATGCGGGCCAGTCCGCAGATACGCAGTATTTT.

The J gene is TRBJ1-3, the V gene TRBV2; D remains unclear. Germline V lookup: CDR1 SNHLY, CDR2 FYNNEI. This CDR3 comprises 14 residues. V was clipped by 8 bases and J by 4 bases, with 15 bases between them. The CDR3 DNA is TGTGCCAGCCCCGGAGACGCCGGAGGAAACACCATATATTTT. This encodes CASPGDAGGNTIYF.

V is TRBV7-8 and J is TRBJ2-1, with TRBD2 identical over 8 bases. CDR1 is SGHVS and CDR2 is FQNEAQ in the germline V gene. V shed 5 bases and J 4 bases; nucleotides not matched to a gene: 10. The length of the CDR3 is 16 residues. Written as DNA, the CDR3 is TGTGCCAGCAGCCCATTTTTGAGCGGGAGATACAATGAGCAGTTCTTC. Translation: CASSPFLSGRYNEQFF.